The clone carrying this T cell receptor beta chain has a handful of counts. This record comes from a study of T-cell memory formation after mild COVID-19. Study-wide background: The two donors had largely donor-specific TCR clusters.

This CDR3 contains 11 residues. V lost 5 bases, J lost 2 bases, and 7 bases lay in between. Per the germline V gene, CDR1 is DFQATT and CDR2 is SNEGSKA (reference sequence). Researchers used 5'RACE with constant-segment primers to make TCR alpha and TCR beta cDNA libraries that carry sample barcodes and UMIs. TCRdb re-called the 5' RACE reads through MiXCR, storing one row per CDR3 protein. The repertoire has 350,000 to 400,000 distinct CDR3 sequences, more than 20% of them found once; the top ten carry around an eighth. The chain has TRBV20-1 and TRBJ2-7; the D gene is possibly TRBD2 (5 bases). The specimen was PBMCs or a T cell subset sorted from them (not recorded which). This receptor was taken from an adult woman who had mild COVID-19 (a few samples of this study predate the infection). Cell type and time point are not known. This CDR3 reads CSAAGTYEQYF. The CDR3 DNA is TGCAGTGCTGCCGGGACCTACGAGCAGTACTTC.